This T cell receptor (beta chain) was recorded in a study of blood T cell repertoires in COVID-19. In the authors' methods: Amplification of reference gene primers provided the estimated nucleated cell counts. Profiled with immunoSEQ multiplex PCR; TCRdb holds only in-frame clones, not every one. That table gives V, J and clone size, and the DNA gave D and trimming. The data contain 200,000 to 250,000 clones, 70% to 90% of them singletons. The sample holds a few counts of this clone. Germline V gene sequence: CDR1 SGHTA, CDR2 FQGNSA. The CDR3 covers 17 residues. V was shortened by 3 bases and J by 4 bases, with 21 bases between the two germline ends.

This receptor was taken from a woman aged 25 to 39 who had recovered from COVID-19. Sequencing input: peripheral blood. The J gene is TRBJ1-2, the V gene TRBV7-2, with D maybe TRBD1 (6 bases). In DNA form, the CDR3 reads TGTGCCAGCAGCTTCTCCGGGGGGCCCGGTGGTAGCTATGGCTACACCTTC. Amino acids: CASSFSGGPGGSYGYTF.